This TCR beta chain was sequenced for a study of neoadjuvant anti-PD-1 for oral cavity cancer. About the study: Non-progressing patients received a fourth nivolumab dose near day 43, then surgery on days 50-56.

The table came from immunoSEQ multiplex PCR; TCRdb's copy has only in-frame clones and leaves some out. The sample includes tens of thousands of clones, around 88% of them seen just once. The CDR3 covers 15 residues. Trimming took 2 bases from V and 15 from J, leaving 23 bases between them. Germline CDR1 reads MDHEN; CDR2 reads SYDVKM. This clone was seen more than once but under ten times. The rearrangement joins TRBV28 to TRBJ1-3; possibly TRBD1 for D (5 bases). This TCR was recovered from a person aged 35-79 years with oral cavity squamous cell carcinoma. The sample was PBMCs, taken before nivolumab (anti-PD-1) treatment. CDR3 nucleotide sequence: TGTGCCAGCAGTTTACCTCTTGGACCGTCAGCACAGGAATATTTT. Translation: CASSLPLGPSAQEYF.